The 29 T cell receptor beta chains presented below share a single source sample, sequenced in a study of blood T cell repertoires in COVID-19. Clones were read by immunoSEQ multiplex PCR, and TCRdb kept only the in-frame ones, dropping some. The sample yields some 180,000 clones, 75% to 85% seen once. Sequenced material: peripheral blood. The source of these receptors is a woman aged 80 or over with COVID-19, enrolled during active disease.

The chain uses TRBV11-1 and TRBJ2-5, with D maybe TRBD2 (5 bases). V was pared by 5 bases and J by 2 bases, with 15 bases between. Germline CDR1 reads SGHAT; CDR2 reads FQDESV (reference sequence). This CDR3 has 15 amino acids. CDR3 residues: CASSHLGRGQETQYF. The CDR3 DNA reads as TGTGCCAGCAGCCACCTAGGGAGAGGGCAAGAGACCCAGTACTTC.

This chain joins TRBV6-5 and TRBJ1-6; 7 bases align to TRBD1. Looked up from germline, CDR1 is MNHEY and CDR2 is SVGAGI. Unmatched junction bases numbered 11, after V lost 5 bases and J lost 13 bases. The CDR3 covers 14 residues. The chain's CDR3 is CASSPTGAEVPLHF. The CDR3 DNA is TGTGCCAGCAGTCCAACAGGGGCTGAGGTTCCCCTCCACTTT.

V usage is TRBV7-9 and J usage is TRBJ2-7, with D hard to call. This CDR3 comprises 12 residues. V shed 4 bases and J shed 3 bases, with 7 bases lying between them. The germline CDR1 and CDR2 sequences are SEHNR and FQNEAQ (reference sequence). In DNA form, the CDR3 reads TGTGCCAGCAGCTCCCCCGTCTACGAGCAGTACTTC. Its translation is CASSSPVYEQYF. Looking up the rest from reference TRBV7-9 and TRBJ2-7 gives the full variable domain: DTGVSQNPRHKITKRGQNVTFRCDPISEHNRLYWYRQTLGQGPEFLTYFQNEAQLEKSRLLSDRFSAERPKGSFSTLEIQRTEQGDSAMYLCASSSPVYEQYFGPGTRLTVT.

This chain joins TRBV20-1 and TRBJ1-1; the D gene is possibly TRBD1 (5 bases). Germline-derived CDR1 and CDR2 are DFQATT and SNEGSKA (reference sequence). V lost 8 bases, J lost 3 bases, and 10 bases lay in between. CDR3 length: 11 residues. In DNA form, the CDR3 reads TGCAGTACACAGGATTACACTGAAGCTTTCTTT. Encoded protein: CSTQDYTEAFF.

The rearrangement joins TRBV27 to TRBJ1-1, with D tentatively TRBD1 (5 bases). Trimming removed 2 bases from V and 6 bases from J, with 13 bases in between. The germline V gene has CDR1 MNHEY and CDR2 SMNVEV (reference sequence). The CDR3 runs to 14 residues. The CDR3 nucleotides read TGTGCCAGCAGTTTACAGGGTGGGATTTCTGAAGCTTTCTTT. Its protein product is CASSLQGGISEAFF.

V usage is TRBV5-1 and J usage is TRBJ1-1; no clear D gene. Germline V gene lookup returns CDR1 SGHRS and CDR2 YFSETQ. The CDR3 consists of 15 residues. V shed 0 bases and J shed 2 bases, with 11 bases lying between them. The CDR3 loop is CASSLAVTKNTEAFF. The CDR3 DNA is TGCGCCAGCAGCTTGGCCGTGACAAAAAACACTGAAGCTTTCTTT. Together with reference TRBV5-1 and TRBJ1-1, the CDR3 gives the full variable domain: KAGVTQTPRYLIKTRGQQVTLSCSPISGHRSVSWYQQTPGQGLQFLFEYFSETQRNKGNFPGRFSGRQFSNSRSEMNVSTLELGDSALYLCASSLAVTKNTEAFFGQGTRLTVV.

The chain links TRBV7-8 to TRBJ2-1, with 7 bases fitting TRBD2. This CDR3 region has 18 residues. J was trimmed by 0 bases and V by 0 bases; bases with no gene match: 8. CDR1 and CDR2 from the germline V gene are SGHVS and FQNEAQ. CDR3 DNA: TGTGCCAGCAGCTTAGCAGCCCACAGCGGGGCCTCCTACAATGAGCAGTTCTTC. Its protein is CASSLAAHSGASYNEQFF.

The gene calls are TRBV21-1 and TRBJ2-7; TRBD2 is the table's D call, not checked against the DNA. TRBV21-1 is assigned pseudogene status. The CDR3 length is 16 residues. The CDR3 here is CASRGRPDRDSYEQYF. CDR3 bases: TGTGCCAGCAGGGGCCGGCCCGACCGGGACTCCTACGAGCAGTACTTC.

This clone has only one observation. The gene calls are TRBV3-1 (or the pseudogene TRBV3-2) and TRBJ1-6; possibly TRBD1 for D (5 bases). The CDR3 consists of 18 residues. V was trimmed by 3 bases and J by 0 bases, leaving 15 bases between them. Germline V lookup: CDR1 LGHDT, CDR2 YNNKEL (reference sequence). This chain's CDR3 is CASSHSRDSSSYNSPLHF. The DNA of the CDR3 is TGTGCCAGCAGCCACTCTAGGGACTCGAGCTCCTATAATTCACCCCTCCACTTT.

In this sample, this clone turned up a few times. The chain combines TRBV5-6 with TRBJ1-2; perhaps TRBD1 as D (5 bases). The CDR3 is 15 residues long. V was shortened by 2 bases and J by 6 bases, with 17 bases between the two germline ends. Germline V lookup: CDR1 SGHDT, CDR2 YYEEEE. The CDR3: CASSFLSGGTHGYTF. The CDR3 DNA follows: TGTGCCAGCAGCTTTTTAAGCGGAGGGACTCATGGCTACACCTTC.

The chain combines TRBV2 with TRBJ1-3, with TRBD1 matching 7 bases. With 1 base clipped from V and 2 bases from J, the junction kept 8 bases outside the gene matches. The CDR3 runs to 17 residues. Germline-derived CDR1 and CDR2 are SNHLY and FYNNEI. CDR3 nucleotides: TGTGCCAGCAGTGAAGGAAAAGAGGGGGCAACTGGAAACACCATATATTTT. Amino acid sequence: CASSEGKEGATGNTIYF.

The rearrangement links TRBV24-1 to TRBJ2-1; 10 nucleotides align to TRBD1. The CDR3 runs to 17 residues. Germline CDR1 is KGHDR and CDR2 is SFDVKD. V gave up 3 bases and J gave up 7 bases; unmatched junction bases: 11. The CDR3 DNA reads as TGTGCCACCAGTGATCCTACGGGGGGACAGGGGAGGAATGAGCAGTTCTTC. Translated: CATSDPTGGQGRNEQFF.

This clone was counted a single time. V usage is TRBV19 and J usage is TRBJ2-5, with D maybe TRBD1 (5 bases). CDR3 length: 14 residues. Germline CDR1 reads LNHDA; CDR2 reads SQIVND (reference sequence). The V gene lost 3 bases and the J gene lost 2 bases, with 10 bases spanning the gap. This CDR3 is CASSMNDRQETQYF. The CDR3 DNA reads as TGTGCCAGTAGTATGAACGACAGACAAGAGACCCAGTACTTC. Using reference TRBV19 and TRBJ2-5 for the parts outside the CDR3, the full variable domain is DGGITQSPKYLFRKEGQNVTLSCEQNLNHDAMYWYRQDPGQGLRLIYYSQIVNDFQKGDIAEGYSVSREKKESFPLTVTSAQKNPTAFYLCASSMNDRQETQYFGPGTRLLVL.

This chain uses TRBV4-2 with TRBJ1-6, with a tentative D call TRBD1 (6 bases). The CDR3 runs to 14 residues. Germline V CDR1 and CDR2: LGHNA, YNFKEQ. V lost 4 bases and J lost 7, with 11 bases in between. CDR3: CASSPKGENSPLHF. The DNA of the CDR3 is TGTGCCAGCAGCCCTAAGGGGGAGAATTCACCCCTCCACTTT.

The chain is built from TRBV14 and TRBJ2-3; TRBD1 matches 8 bases. CDR1 is SGHDN, CDR2 FVKESK, per germline. The CDR3 is 15 amino acids. J gave up 5 bases and V 4 bases, and 8 bases lay outside the gene matches. The CDR3 DNA reads as TGTGCCAGCAGCCTTGACAGGGGTGGGGGAGATACGCAGTATTTT. This encodes CASSLDRGGGDTQYF.

The chain combines TRBV5-1 with TRBJ2-1; 7 positions agree with TRBD2. Germline CDR1 and CDR2: SGHRS and YFSETQ. The trim removed 4 bases at V and 3 bases at J, leaving 7 bases unmatched. The CDR3 runs 15 residues. Here the CDR3 reads CASSGSGYIYNEQFF. CDR3 coding DNA: TGCGCCAGCAGCGGTAGCGGGTATATCTACAATGAGCAGTTCTTC.

V and J are TRBV3-1 (or the pseudogene TRBV3-2) and TRBJ2-5, with 12 bases aligning to TRBD1. V lost 5 bases to trimming and J lost 5 bases; unmatched junction nucleotides: 3. Per the germline V gene, CDR1 is LGHDT and CDR2 is YNNKEL (reference sequence). This CDR3 has 14 amino acids. The CDR3, as DNA: TGTGCCAGCAGCTGGGGACAGGGGGCTGAGACCCAGTACTTC. Translated: CASSWGQGAETQYF.

This sequence joins TRBV24-1 and TRBJ2-3; 8 bases line up with TRBD2. Germline V CDR1 and CDR2: KGHDR, SFDVKD. CDR3 length: 16 residues. V was pared by 3 bases and J by 2 bases, with 6 bases of the junction left unmatched. The CDR3 coding sequence is TGTGCCACCAGTGATCGGAGCGGGGGTGACACAGATACGCAGTATTTT. This translates into CATSDRSGGDTDTQYF.

The CDR3 nucleotides are TGTGCCAGCAGCTTCTCTGTAATTCATTCACCCCTCCACTTT. Its protein is CASSFSVIHSPLHF. The chain uses TRBV13 and TRBJ1-6; D gene unclear. This CDR3 contains 14 residues. Germline values: CDR1 PRHDT, CDR2 FYEKMQ (reference sequence). Deletions cut 3 bases from V and 8 bases from J, with 11 bases between.

The CDR3 DNA follows: TGCGCCAGCAGCTTGGATGGGGCCTTCAATCAGCCCCAGCATTTT. Translating gives CASSLDGAFNQPQHF. The chain links TRBV5-1 to TRBJ1-5, with D possibly matching TRBD1 (5 bases). The CDR3 sequence is 15 residues long. Trimming took off 0 bases at V and 3 bases at J, with 10 bases between the two ends. From germline, CDR1 is SGHRS and CDR2 YFSETQ.

The J gene is TRBJ1-2, the V gene TRBV4-1, with D hard to call. The CDR3 length is 14 residues. Deletions cut 4 bases from V and 0 bases from J, with 9 bases between. Germline V lookup: CDR1 MGHRA, CDR2 YSYEKL. DNA of the CDR3: TGCGCCAGCAGCCCTCGGCGGACTAACTATGGCTACACCTTC. This translates into CASSPRRTNYGYTF.

This clone was observed a handful of times. The J gene is TRBJ2-2, the V gene TRBV20-1, with D possibly TRBD2 on 6 matching bases. V lost 7 bases to trimming and J lost 4 bases, with 7 bases between them. This CDR3 comprises 11 residues. Germline CDR1 and CDR2: DFQATT and SNEGSKA (reference sequence). The CDR3 reads CSVEGTGELFF. CDR3 in DNA: TGCAGTGTGGAGGGCACCGGGGAGCTGTTTTTT.

This clone appeared a single time. The chain links TRBV19 to TRBJ1-3; no reliable D call. Trimming stripped 5 bases from V and 4 bases from J, with 9 bases between. CDR3 length: 13 amino acids. Germline V gives CDR1 LNHDA, CDR2 SQIVND (reference sequence). The CDR3 is CASSPLSGNTIYF. The DNA for the CDR3 is TGTGCCAGTAGTCCCTTGTCCGGAAACACCATATATTTT.

With respect to this clone: This specimen includes other DNA sequences encoding the same CDR3. This chain links TRBV7-2 with TRBJ1-4; tentatively, D is TRBD1 (5 bases). The CDR3 contains 14 residues. Per germline, CDR1 SGHTA and CDR2 FQGNSA. Trimming took 2 bases from V and 7 from J, leaving 11 bases between them. CDR3 bases: TGTGCCAGCAGCTTAAGCAGGGTCAGTGAAAAACTGTTTTTT. Protein: CASSLSRVSEKLFF.

The rearrangement joins TRBV18 to TRBJ2-7, with D possibly TRBD2 on 5 matching bases. Between the trimmed V and J ends, which lost 3 bases and 3 bases, there was a span of 12 bases. The CDR3 spans 14 residues. The germline CDR1 and CDR2 sequences are KGHSH and LQKENI. CDR3 protein: CASSPLSGVYEQYF. The CDR3 nucleotides are TGTGCCAGCTCACCGCTCTCCGGGGTCTACGAGCAGTACTTC.

The chain links TRBV5-4 to TRBJ2-7; possibly TRBD2 for D (5 bases). The CDR3 totals 15 residues. Trimming removed 4 bases at V and 1 base at J, with 15 bases between. Germline V gene data show CDR1 as SGHNT and CDR2 as YYREEE (reference sequence). DNA for the CDR3: TGTGCCAGCAGCCCAGGTCAGGACTCGTCCTACGAGCAGTACTTC. Amino acid sequence: CASSPGQDSSYEQYF.

The rearrangement uses TRBV15 and TRBJ2-7; tentative D call: TRBD2 (6 bases). CDR1 LNHNV and CDR2 YYDKDF come from the germline V gene (reference sequence). V lost 5 bases and J lost 7, with 12 bases in between. The CDR3 sequence is 12 residues long. In DNA form, the CDR3 reads TGTGCCACCAGCGGTGTAGGGAGGGAGCAGTACTTC. Translated, it gives CATSGVGREQYF.

The chain employs TRBV12-2 and TRBJ2-6; the table's D gene call, TRBD1, was not cross checked with the DNA. TRBV12-2 is reported as a pseudogene. This CDR3 comprises 19 residues. CDR3 region: CASRLTKPGQVSGANVLTF. The CDR3 nucleotides are TGTGCAAGTCGCTTAACAAAACCGGGACAGGTCTCTGGGGCCAACGTCCTGACTTTC.

The chain recombines TRBV7-8 with TRBJ2-7; TRBD1 matches 9 bases. The germline V gene encodes CDR1 SGHVS and CDR2 FQNEAQ. The CDR3 is made up of 15 amino acids. Trimming cost V 5 bases and J 1 base; bases outside gene matches: 6. CDR3 protein: CASSIGQGWSYEQYF. As DNA, the CDR3 is TGTGCCAGCAGCATTGGACAGGGGTGGTCCTACGAGCAGTACTTC.